The present entry profiles one T cell receptor (beta chain) with its context. Its antigen is still unknown. This sample is part of a study of beta chain features in type 1 diabetes. Investigators reverse transcribed all isolated RNA, so they sequenced expressed TCRB transcripts. Assay used: immunoSEQ multiplex PCR; TCRdb lists only in-frame clones, some missing. Counted here are under 900,000 clones, about 17% occurring once; the ten biggest clones make up 0.02% to 0.03%. Study results and caveats: Shorter TCRB CDR3s, moderately but significantly so, were found in Type 1 diabetes patients in all four CD4+ subsets. Individuals with type 1 diabetes displayed fewer insertions and more deletions at VDJ junctions.

On average, the one heparinised blood draw given by each donor was about 120 mL. Central memory, naive, regulatory and stem cell-like memory CD4+ cells were sorted by CD45RO/CCR7/CD25/CD127/CD95/CD27. The sample consisted of naive CD4+ T cells from blood. This clonotype was sampled from a woman aged 18-29 years in good health.

CDR3 in DNA: TGTGCCACCAGAGCCGCAGGACAGGGGCACTCACCCCTCCACTTT. Its protein product is CATRAAGQGHSPLHF. This chain links TRBV15 with TRBJ1-6; 9 bases map to TRBD1. The germline CDR1 and CDR2 sequences are LNHNV and YYDKDF (reference sequence). The CDR3 covers 15 residues. V was clipped by 6 bases and J by 10 bases; unmatched bases: 10.